A selection of T cell receptor beta chains follows, all from one sample in a study of blood T cell repertoires in COVID-19. TCRdb's copy holds only in-frame clones and misses some; the assay was immunoSEQ multiplex PCR. The sample contains some 100,000 clones, roughly nine tenths of which appear only once. Sequencing was carried out using peripheral blood. Source of these receptors: a man aged 60 to 75 with acute or convalescent COVID-19. Each CDR3 is given with its conserved first and last residue. The order of the fields is CDR3 length, J gene, D gene, clone size, V gene, CDR3 DNA, CDR3 protein. A D gene is named only where the DNA matches it firmly. Some rows mark clone size as missing; the rest say once, few, many or name a class of expanded clone.

15 | TRBJ2-1 | NA | once | TRBV19 | TGTGCCAGTCGCCGTCAAGCGAACTCACGCAATGAGCAGTTCTTC | CASRRQANSRNEQFF
15 | TRBJ1-4 | TRBD1 | NA | TRBV10-3 | TGTGCCATCAGAAATGGACAGGGAGGCGATGAAAAACTGTTTTTT | CAIRNGQGGDEKLFF
14 | TRBJ2-5 | TRBD1 | NA | TRBV2 | TGTGCCAGCAGCAGGACAGGGGGCACAGAGACCCAGTACTTC | CASSRTGGTETQYF
14 | TRBJ1-3 | NA | NA | TRBV7-9 | TGTGCCAGCAGCTTCGCAGGGAGGACGGACACCATATATTTT | CASSFAGRTDTIYF
13 | TRBJ1-6 | NA | once | TRBV10-3 | TGTGCCATCAGTGAGAACAGTGCTTCACCCCTCCACTTT | CAISENSASPLHF
14 | TRBJ2-3 | NA | NA | TRBV2 | TGTGCCAGCAGTGAGGGGAGCCCCCCAGATACGCAGTATTTT | CASSEGSPPDTQYF
14 | TRBJ1-2 | NA | NA | TRBV30 | TGTGCCTGGAGTGAAAAAAGCCGGGGTTATGGCTACACCTTC | CAWSEKSRGYGYTF
15 | TRBJ2-1 | TRBD1 | NA | TRBV4-2 | TGTGCCAGCAGCCCCGGGGACAGGGGTTACAATGAGCAGTTCTTC | CASSPGDRGYNEQFF
15 | TRBJ1-1 | NA | NA | TRBV19 | TGTGCCAGTAGTATAGCGCCTCGGGGGGGGACTGAAGCTTTCTTT | CASSIAPRGGTEAFF
18 | TRBJ2-1 | TRBD2 | NA | TRBV11-3 | TGTGCCAGCAGCTTAACCCAAGGACTAGCGGGGGACTACAATGAGCAGTTCTTC | CASSLTQGLAGDYNEQFF
15 | TRBJ2-7 | NA | few | TRBV28 | TGTGCCAGCAGTTTGTCGGGAACCCCCTCCTACGAGCAGTACTTC | CASSLSGTPSYEQYF
14 | TRBJ2-1 | TRBD2 | NA | TRBV11-3 | TGTGCCAGCACTAGGACTAGCGCCTACAATGAGCAGTTCTTC | CASTRTSAYNEQFF
14 | TRBJ1-2 | NA | NA | TRBV7-4 | TGTGCCAGCAGCTTAGTCAGGGCTAACTATGGCTACACCTTC | CASSLVRANYGYTF
15 | TRBJ1-5 | TRBD1 | NA | TRBV24-1 | TGTGCCACCAGTGACCGGACAGGGGTTAATCAGCCCCAGCATTTT | CATSDRTGVNQPQHF
18 | TRBJ1-6 | NA | NA | TRBV2 | TGTGCCAGCAGTGTCTGGCACGACAGGAGCTCCTATAATTCACCCCTCCACTTT | CASSVWHDRSSYNSPLHF
12 | TRBJ2-1 | NA | NA | TRBV10-2 | TGCGCCAGCAGGAGCTCCTACAATGAGCAGTTCTTC | CASRSSYNEQFF
14 | TRBJ2-3 | TRBD2 | NA | TRBV10-3 | TGTGCCATCACAGCGGGACTAGCGGAAGATACGCAGTATTTT | CAITAGLAEDTQYF
12 | TRBJ1-2 | NA | few | TRBV11-2 | TGTGCCAGCAGCTTAGATCACGGTGGCTACACCTTC | CASSLDHGGYTF